Described below is a single TCR beta chain sequence and its context. The antigen remains unidentified. Profiling relied on immunoSEQ multiplex PCR, and the TCRdb table lists in-frame clones only, not all of them. The sample has roughly 25,000 clones; 87% are singletons. This record belongs to a study of chemoradiotherapy in HPV16-positive cancers. Broader study findings: Non-HPV-specific T cells did not expand in tumors during treatment, whereas candidate HPV-specific clones and E7-related motifs did. Better recurrence-free survival went with HPV-responsive T-cell expansion in HPV16-positive patients. The functional HPV-specific definition rests on just two HPV16-positive patients.

The V and J ends lost 3 bases and 7 bases, in that order; junction bases with no gene match: 3. This CDR3 has 13 amino acids. The V gene's germline CDR1 is SGHTA and CDR2 FQGTGA. The receptor comes from a human donor with HPV-associated anogenital cancer. Material: blood, obtained from a patient who underwent chemoradiotherapy. This rearrangement joins TRBV7-3 to TRBJ2-1; TRBD2 agrees at 7 bases. The CDR3 protein is CASSLGGSNEQFF. In DNA, the CDR3 is TGTGCCAGCAGCTTGGGCGGGAGTAATGAGCAGTTCTTC.